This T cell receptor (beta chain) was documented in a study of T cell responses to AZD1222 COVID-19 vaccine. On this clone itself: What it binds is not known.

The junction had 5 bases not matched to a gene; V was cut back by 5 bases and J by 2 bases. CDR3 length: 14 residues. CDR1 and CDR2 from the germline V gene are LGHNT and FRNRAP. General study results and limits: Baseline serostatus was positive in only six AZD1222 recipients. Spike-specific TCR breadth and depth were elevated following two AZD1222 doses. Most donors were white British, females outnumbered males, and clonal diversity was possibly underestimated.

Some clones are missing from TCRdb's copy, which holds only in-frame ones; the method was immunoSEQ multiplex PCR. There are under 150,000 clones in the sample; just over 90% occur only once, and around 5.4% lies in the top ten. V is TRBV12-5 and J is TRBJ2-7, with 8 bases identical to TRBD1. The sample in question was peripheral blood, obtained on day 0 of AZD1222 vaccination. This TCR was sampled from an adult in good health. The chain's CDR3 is CASGPRQGTYEQYF. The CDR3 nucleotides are TGTGCTAGTGGTCCCAGACAGGGGACCTACGAGCAGTACTTC.